Shown below are 2 T cell receptor beta chains from a single sample sequenced in a study of T cells and copy number aberrations in small-cell lung cancer. Libraries were prepared by immunoSEQ multiplex PCR; TCRdb keeps only in-frame clonotypes and omits some of them. The table shows around 500 clones, with around 94% occurring only once. The sample comprised tumor tissue. The receptors stem from a man aged 45 to 65 with small cell lung cancer.

The chain is built from TRBV7-9 and TRBJ2-2; no firm D call. CDR3 size: 12 residues. Trimming cost V 0 bases and J 5 bases, with 1 base left between them. The V gene's germline CDR1 is SEHNR and CDR2 FQNEAQ (reference sequence). Written as DNA, the CDR3 is TGTGCCAGCAGCTTAGCGACCGGGGAGCTGTTTTTT. This gives the protein CASSLATGELFF. The whole variable domain, filled in from reference TRBV7-9 and TRBJ2-2, reads DTGVSQNPRHKITKRGQNVTFRCDPISEHNRLYWYRQTLGQGPEFLTYFQNEAQLEKSRLLSDRFSAERPKGSFSTLEIQRTEQGDSAMYLCASSLATGELFFGEGSRLTVL.

The chain uses TRBV7-2 and TRBJ2-3; D gene ambiguous. Germline V gives CDR1 SGHTA, CDR2 FQGNSA. The CDR3 loop spans 18 amino acids. Trimming cost V 0 bases and J 2 bases, with 18 bases left between them. The CDR3 sequence: CASSLAPYDQRYTDTQYF. In DNA form, the CDR3 reads TGTGCCAGCAGCTTAGCTCCTTACGATCAGAGATACACAGATACGCAGTATTTT.